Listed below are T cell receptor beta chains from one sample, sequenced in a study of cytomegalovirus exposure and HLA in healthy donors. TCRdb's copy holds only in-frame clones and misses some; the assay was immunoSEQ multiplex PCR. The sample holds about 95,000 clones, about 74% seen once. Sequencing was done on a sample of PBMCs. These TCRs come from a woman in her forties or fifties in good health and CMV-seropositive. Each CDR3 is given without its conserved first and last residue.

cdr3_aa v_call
ASSESLRETQY TRBV2
ASSWWYSSTDTQY TRBV27
ASSPGSQETQY TRBV5-4
ASSEGGGPYEQY TRBV25-1
ASSPPGQMGEKLF TRBV28
ATSSGRAQPQH TRBV15
ASSSGTGPYNEQF TRBV7-2
ASSQQGPATEQY TRBV28
ASSLVLGGEQY TRBV5-1
ASSLLRGEGYT TRBV13
ASSRLPEYEQF TRBV7-3
ASSVDRGYDSPLH TRBV7-3
ASSSAGGRSEKLF TRBV5-4
ASSFQGVNEKLF TRBV5-4
AISESGGQSSGYGYT TRBV10-3
ASSSASSYNEQF TRBV28
ASSPGGTAEKLF TRBV5-4
AISEQVEAF TRBV10-3
ASSFASVTGEQY TRBV7-8
ASSLSGPNNEQF TRBV7-3
ASSLLLAGGTDTQY TRBV7-2
ASSDYLIQY TRBV2
ASRGTGGFQPQH TRBV6-5
ASSDQDRAPGELF TRBV10-1
ASSLSSGTKNIQY TRBV7-8
ASSVAELRPYNEQF TRBV9
ASRQGPYQPQH TRBV6-5
ASSLTSKSGDEQF TRBV5-1
ASSDPGGTNTGELF TRBV9
ASSPGEGLILSALH TRBV18
SSSFRGAGVDPRGYT TRBV7-9
ASSERYGGYT TRBV2
ASSLATVGAYEQY TRBV5-5
ASSLYTGTYEQY TRBV5-5
ASSLPWGVAAGSYEQY TRBV5-6
ASSPGGDAYGYT TRBV18
ASSRSNPPEQY TRBV28
ASSISGAENTEAF TRBV19
ASSSFVGFHNEQF TRBV27